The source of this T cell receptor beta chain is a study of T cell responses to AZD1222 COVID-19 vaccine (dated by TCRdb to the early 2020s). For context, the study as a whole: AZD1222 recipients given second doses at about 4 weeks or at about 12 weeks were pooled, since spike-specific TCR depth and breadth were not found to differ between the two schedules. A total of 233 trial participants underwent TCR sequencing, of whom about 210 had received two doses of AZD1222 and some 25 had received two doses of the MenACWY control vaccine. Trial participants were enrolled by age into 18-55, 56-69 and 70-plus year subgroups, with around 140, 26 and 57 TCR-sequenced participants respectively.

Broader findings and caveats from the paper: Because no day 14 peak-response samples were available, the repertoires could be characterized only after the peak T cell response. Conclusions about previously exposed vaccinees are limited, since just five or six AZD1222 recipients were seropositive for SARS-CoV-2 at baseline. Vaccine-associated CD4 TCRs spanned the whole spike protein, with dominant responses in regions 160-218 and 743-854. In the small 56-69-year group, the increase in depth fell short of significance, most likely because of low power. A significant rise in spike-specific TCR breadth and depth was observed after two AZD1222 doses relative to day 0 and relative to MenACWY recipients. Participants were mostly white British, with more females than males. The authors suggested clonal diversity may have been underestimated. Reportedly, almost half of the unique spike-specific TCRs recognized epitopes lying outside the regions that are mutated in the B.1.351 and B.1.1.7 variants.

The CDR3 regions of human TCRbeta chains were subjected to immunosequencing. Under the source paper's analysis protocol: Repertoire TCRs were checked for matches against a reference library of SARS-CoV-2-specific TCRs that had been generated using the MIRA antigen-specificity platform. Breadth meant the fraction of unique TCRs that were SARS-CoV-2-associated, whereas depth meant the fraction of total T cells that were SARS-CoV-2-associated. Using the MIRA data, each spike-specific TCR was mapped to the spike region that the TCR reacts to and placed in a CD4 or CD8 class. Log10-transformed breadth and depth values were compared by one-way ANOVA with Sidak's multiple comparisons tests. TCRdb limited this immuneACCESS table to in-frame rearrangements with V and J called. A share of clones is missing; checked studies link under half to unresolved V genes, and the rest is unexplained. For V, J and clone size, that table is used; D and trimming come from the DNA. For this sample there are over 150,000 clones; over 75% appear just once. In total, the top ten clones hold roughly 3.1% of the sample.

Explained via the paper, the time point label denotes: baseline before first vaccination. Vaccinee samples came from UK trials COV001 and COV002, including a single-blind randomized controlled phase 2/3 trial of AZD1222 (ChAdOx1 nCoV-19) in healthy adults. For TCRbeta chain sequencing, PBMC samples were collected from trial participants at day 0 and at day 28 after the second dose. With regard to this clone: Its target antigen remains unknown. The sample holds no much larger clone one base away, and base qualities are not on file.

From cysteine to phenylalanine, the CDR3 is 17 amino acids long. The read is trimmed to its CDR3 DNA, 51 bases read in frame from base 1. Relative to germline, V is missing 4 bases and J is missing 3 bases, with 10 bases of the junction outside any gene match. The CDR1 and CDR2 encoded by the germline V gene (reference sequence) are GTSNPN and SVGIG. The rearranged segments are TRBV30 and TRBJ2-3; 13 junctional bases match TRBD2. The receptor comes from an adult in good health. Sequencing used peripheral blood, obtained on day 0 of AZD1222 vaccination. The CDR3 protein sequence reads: CAWNTPGLAGKTDTQYF. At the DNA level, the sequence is TGTGCCTGGAATACCCCGGGACTAGCGGGGAAGACAGATACGCAGTATTTT.